This T cell receptor beta chain appears in the sequencing data of a study of Ad26.COV2.S vaccination and SARS-CoV-2 variants. Overall study findings and caveats: Placebo recipients had lower spike-specific TCR breadth than vaccine recipients.

V lost 7 bases and J lost 8; bases outside the gene matches: 11. This CDR3 region has 15 residues. The germline V gene encodes CDR1 MNHEY and CDR2 SMNVEV (reference sequence). Concerning this clone: Antigen: not known.

The data were produced by immunoSEQ multiplex PCR, yet TCRdb's version contains in-frame clones alone and is incomplete. Of more than 300,000 clones listed, about 88% are singletons. Treatment specified: about 20 received Ad26.COV2.S at low or high dose, single or two shots; about 5 received placebo; per-sample allocation not given. Day 63 after the first vaccine or placebo injection was the time point for sampling. This specimen was peripheral blood, taken in a trial of Ad26.COV2.S vaccine versus placebo. This rearrangement joins TRBV27 to TRBJ2-1; TRBD1 agrees at 10 bases. The TCR sequence derives from a person aged 18-65 years who received the Ad26.COV2.S COVID-19 vaccine or a placebo. The CDR3 sequence is CASNRGGQGRDEQFF. The DNA of the CDR3 is TGTGCCAGCAACCGAGGGGGACAGGGGAGGGATGAGCAGTTCTTC.